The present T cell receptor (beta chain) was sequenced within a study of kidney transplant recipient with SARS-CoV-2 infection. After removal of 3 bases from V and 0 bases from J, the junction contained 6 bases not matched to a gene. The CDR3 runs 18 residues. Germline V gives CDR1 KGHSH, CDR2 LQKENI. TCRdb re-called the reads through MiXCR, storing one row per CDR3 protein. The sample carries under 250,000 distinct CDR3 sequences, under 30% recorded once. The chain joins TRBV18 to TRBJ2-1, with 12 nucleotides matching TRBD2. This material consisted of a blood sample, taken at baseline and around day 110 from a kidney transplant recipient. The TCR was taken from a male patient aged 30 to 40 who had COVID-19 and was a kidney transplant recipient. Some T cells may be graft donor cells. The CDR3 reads CASSPGGLAGISYNEQFF. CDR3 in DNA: TGTGCCAGCTCACCCGGCGGACTAGCGGGGATCTCCTACAATGAGCAGTTCTTC.